This entry concerns a single TCR beta chain. What it binds is not known. The germline V and J ends were trimmed by 6 bases and 1 base, with 13 bases remaining between them. The CDR3 extends over 15 amino acids. The germline CDR1 and CDR2 sequences are SNHLY and FYNNEI. The sample is drawn from a study of T cells after yellow fever vaccination. Study conclusions and caveats: Re-detected after boosting: most primary clones, around 96% of CD4 and over 80% of CD8.

By 5'RACE template switching, TCR cDNA was produced, with a universal primer site and UMIs added in the process. TCRdb fed the 5' RACE reads into MiXCR, producing one record per CDR3 protein. The sample consists of about 320,000 distinct CDR3 sequences, 3.5% to 4.5% of them appearing once. The chain is built from TRBV2 and TRBJ2-1; maybe TRBD1 (6 bases). The input for sequencing was PBMCs, taken 15 days after the yellow fever booster vaccination. This clonotype was sampled from a man aged 18 to 29 who received the YFV17D yellow fever vaccine. The CDR3 loop reads CASSAATGSYNEQFF. The CDR3 DNA follows: TGTGCCAGCAGCGCCGCCACAGGGTCCTACAATGAGCAGTTCTTC.